These 18 T cell receptor beta chains came from one sample sequenced in a study of blood T cell repertoires in COVID-19 (dated by TCRdb to about 2020). Preparation of the library involved the immunoSEQ multiplex PCR assay. Sourced from immuneACCESS, this table was stored by TCRdb with only in-frame sequences that have V and J called. A share of the clones is absent; for the studies checked, an unresolved V gene accounts for under half, and the remainder has no known explanation. In this sample the table shows under 150,000 clones, about 85% of which occur a single time. Under 4% of the sample rests with the top ten. Input material: peripheral blood. The origin of the receptors is a man aged 40-55 years with acute or convalescent COVID-19.

This clone was found once. The chain links TRBV6-5 to TRBJ2-7; 9 nucleotides agree with TRBD1. The CDR3 has 14 amino acids. After removal of 2 bases from V and 2 bases from J, the junction contained 1 base not matched to a gene. Germline V gene sequence: CDR1 MNHEY, CDR2 SVGAGI. The CDR3 region is CASSYGTGTYEQYF. For the CDR3, the DNA is TGTGCCAGCAGTTACGGGACAGGGACCTACGAGCAGTACTTC.

This sequence joins TRBV7-9 and TRBJ2-2; 9 bases are a match to TRBD2. After removal of 1 base from V and 1 base from J, the junction contained 4 bases not matched to a gene. This CDR3 is built from 17 residues. From germline, CDR1 is SEHNR and CDR2 FQNEAQ (reference sequence). CDR3 in DNA: TGTGCCAGCAGCTTAGATTTGACTAGCGGGAACACCGGGGAGCTGTTTTTT. It codes for CASSLDLTSGNTGELFF. The complete variable domain, with remaining parts taken from reference TRBV7-9 and TRBJ2-2, reads DTGVSQNPRHKITKRGQNVTFRCDPISEHNRLYWYRQTLGQGPEFLTYFQNEAQLEKSRLLSDRFSAERPKGSFSTLEIQRTEQGDSAMYLCASSLDLTSGNTGELFFGEGSRLTVL.

The gene calls are TRBV20-1 and TRBJ1-1; no definite D call. The CDR3 contains 15 residues. Germline assignment: CDR1 DFQATT and CDR2 SNEGSKA (reference sequence). The ends were cut back, 3 bases at V and 8 bases at J, with 22 bases in the middle. The CDR3 protein is CSASIVIKTVSEAFF. The CDR3 bases are TGCAGTGCTAGTATAGTAATTAAGACTGTATCAGAAGCTTTCTTT.

The V gene is TRBV18, the J gene TRBJ2-3; the match to TRBD2 covers 13 bases. Unmatched junction bases numbered 6, after V lost 4 bases and J lost 2 bases. The length of the CDR3 is 17 residues. Germline lookup yields CDR1 KGHSH and CDR2 LQKENI. CDR3 sequence reads: CASSLRTSGGHTDTQYF. CDR3 sequence (DNA): TGTGCCAGCTCACTTCGGACTAGCGGGGGCCACACAGATACGCAGTATTTT.

This sequence joins TRBV24-1 and TRBJ2-5; 9 positions match TRBD1. V trimming: 3 bases; J trimming: 2 bases; junction bases outside the gene matches: 3. Germline loops: CDR1 KGHDR, CDR2 SFDVKD. CDR3 length: 15 amino acids. CDR3 coding DNA: TGTGCCACCAGTGATGCAGGGACAGGGCAAGAGACCCAGTACTTC. Translating it yields CATSDAGTGQETQYF.

This clone was detected only once. The chain uses TRBV4-1 and TRBJ1-4; D is perhaps TRBD1 (6 bases). The germline gives CDR1 MGHRA, CDR2 YSYEKL. This CDR3 has 16 amino acids. The V gene lost 0 bases and the J gene lost 7 bases, with 15 bases spanning the gap. The CDR3: CASSQDVDRRPEKLFF. CDR3 coding DNA: TGCGCCAGCAGCCAAGACGTTGACAGGAGGCCTGAAAAACTGTTTTTT.

The rearrangement links TRBV7-2 to TRBJ2-7; no definite D call. The CDR3 is 13 residues long. The germline V and J ends were trimmed by 1 base and 7 bases, with 11 bases remaining between them. The germline V gene encodes CDR1 SGHTA and CDR2 FQGNSA. In nucleotides, the CDR3 is TGTGCCAGCAGCTTAGTTGTGGCTGCAGAGCAGTACTTC. Its protein product is CASSLVVAAEQYF.

The chain carries TRBV5-5 and TRBJ2-7; possibly TRBD2 for D (5 bases). Germline CDR1 SGHKS, CDR2 YYEKEE (reference sequence). The CDR3 is 15 residues long. Trimming removed 6 bases from V and 0 bases from J, with 16 bases in between. The CDR3, as DNA: TGTGCCAGCACCCGAGGGTGGCCCAGCTCCTACGAGCAGTACTTC. Residues: CASTRGWPSSYEQYF.

The gene calls are TRBV19 and TRBJ2-7; 8 positions agree with TRBD2. The CDR3 has 15 amino acids. Germline-derived CDR1 and CDR2 are LNHDA and SQIVND (reference sequence). Trimming removed 6 bases from V and 2 bases from J; junction bases left unmatched: 9. The CDR3: CASSKTSGLAYEQYF. The DNA of the CDR3 is TGTGCCAGTAGCAAAACTAGCGGACTAGCCTACGAGCAGTACTTC. Full variable domain (outside the CDR3, taken from reference TRBV19 and TRBJ2-7): DGGITQSPKYLFRKEGQNVTLSCEQNLNHDAMYWYRQDPGQGLRLIYYSQIVNDFQKGDIAEGYSVSREKKESFPLTVTSAQKNPTAFYLCASSKTSGLAYEQYFGPGTRLTVT.

This chain joins TRBV13 and TRBJ2-1, with 9 nucleotides matching TRBD2. With 3 bases clipped from V and 3 bases from J, the junction kept 12 bases outside the gene matches. This CDR3 is 18 amino acids long. Germline CDR1 is PRHDT and CDR2 is FYEKMQ (reference sequence). In nucleotides, the CDR3 is TGTGCCAGCAGCTTGTCTTACCGAGCGGGGGGTATCTACAATGAGCAGTTCTTC. The encoded protein is CASSLSYRAGGIYNEQFF.

CDR3 bases: TGCGCCAGCAGCTTGGCCACGACAGCTAATGAAAAACTGTTTTTT. Protein: CASSLATTANEKLFF. The chain employs TRBV5-1 and TRBJ1-4; the D gene is possibly TRBD1 (5 bases). From germline, CDR1 is SGHRS and CDR2 YFSETQ. The germline V and J ends were trimmed by 0 bases and 3 bases, with 9 bases remaining between them. The CDR3 consists of 15 residues.

V and J are TRBV13 and TRBJ2-3, with D unresolved. The CDR3 extends over 11 amino acids. Germline CDR1 and CDR2: PRHDT and FYEKMQ (reference sequence). Deletions cut 7 bases from V and 8 bases from J, with 10 bases between. This CDR3 reads CASKGRGTQYF. The CDR3 nucleotides read TGTGCCAGCAAAGGAAGAGGTACGCAGTATTTT.

The sample holds a few counts of this clone. This sequence joins TRBV19 and TRBJ2-5; possibly TRBD1 for D (5 bases). V gave up 10 bases and J gave up 4 bases, with 16 bases separating them. This CDR3 comprises 13 residues. Per germline, CDR1 LNHDA and CDR2 SQIVND (reference sequence). In DNA form, the CDR3 reads TGTGCCACGGGCAGGGAATCAGGAGAGACCCAGTACTTC. Translation: CATGRESGETQYF. The full variable domain, in which reference TRBV19 and TRBJ2-5 provide the parts outside the CDR3, is DGGITQSPKYLFRKEGQNVTLSCEQNLNHDAMYWYRQDPGQGLRLIYYSQIVNDFQKGDIAEGYSVSREKKESFPLTVTSAQKNPTAFYLCATGRESGETQYFGPGTRLLVL.

The chain uses TRBV6-5 and TRBJ2-7; the D gene is possibly TRBD1 (6 bases). Looked up from germline, CDR1 is MNHEY and CDR2 is SVGAGI. The CDR3 runs 14 residues. Trimming left V 6 bases short and J 3 bases short, with 15 bases between. As DNA, the CDR3 is TGTGCCAGCAGCCAGGACAGAGCTTACTACGAGCAGTACTTC. Amino acids: CASSQDRAYYEQYF.

The chain links TRBV5-5 to TRBJ1-5, with a possible D match to TRBD1 (5 bases). The CDR3 is 15 residues long. V shed 1 base and J shed 6 bases, with 14 bases lying between them. Germline V gene sequence: CDR1 SGHKS, CDR2 YYEKEE (reference sequence). CDR3 sequence (DNA): TGTGCCAGCAGCTTGTTAGCAGGGATCAGTCAGCCCCAGCATTTT. Its protein product is CASSLLAGISQPQHF.

This clone was seen a handful of times. DNA for the CDR3: TGTGCCAGCAGCCTGACAGGGGGACCCTCTCGACACGAGCAGTACTTC. Residues: CASSLTGGPSRHEQYF. The chain is built from TRBV7-3 and TRBJ2-7; 9 bases match TRBD1. The V segment lost 5 bases and the J segment 5 bases; nucleotides outside the gene matches: 13. Germline V gene data show CDR1 as SGHTA and CDR2 as FQGTGA. This CDR3 is built from 16 residues.

The chain combines TRBV2 with TRBJ2-3; 8 positions agree with TRBD2. Germline V lookup: CDR1 SNHLY, CDR2 FYNNEI. With V trimmed by 2 bases and J by 1 base, 2 bases remained unmatched. The CDR3 spans 15 residues. The chain's CDR3 is CASSEQAGGTDTQYF. CDR3 bases: TGTGCCAGCAGTGAACAAGCGGGGGGCACAGATACGCAGTATTTT.

The chain joins TRBV18 to TRBJ2-3, with 12 bases matching TRBD2. The CDR3 consists of 16 residues. In germline, CDR1 is KGHSH, CDR2 LQKENI. Trimming at V came to 2 bases and at J to 1 base, leaving 1 base not matched to a gene. DNA for the CDR3: TGTGCCAGCTCACCAAGGACTAGCGGGGGCACAGATACGCAGTATTTT. Translation: CASSPRTSGGTDTQYF. Variable domain in full (rest from reference TRBV18 and TRBJ2-3): NAGVMQNPRHLVRRRGQEARLRCSPMKGHSHVYWYRQLPEEGLKFMVYLQKENIIDESGMPKERFSAEFPKEGPSILRIQQVVRGDSAAYFCASSPRTSGGTDTQYFGPGTRLTVL.